This TCR delta chain derives from a study of gamma-delta T cells after stem cell transplantation. CDR1 and CDR2 (germline): GEAIGNYY, EKD. V lost 3 bases and J lost 3; bases outside the gene matches: 8. The CDR3 has 19 amino acids. TCRdb re-called the RT-PCR reads using CATT. The sample includes more than 700 delta-chain clones, 10% of them seen just once. The genes are TRDV2 and TRDJ3; 12 positions agree with TRDD3. The TCR sequence derives from a human donor. It is not recorded whose cells these are; they may come from a transplant donor. Sequenced: gamma-delta T cells. The CDR3: CACDSLLGDTFWDTRQMFF. The DNA for the CDR3 is TGTGCCTGTGACTCCCTACTGGGGGATACTTTCTGGGACACCCGACAGATGTTTTTC.